What follows are 20 T cell receptor beta chains derived from one specimen sequenced in a study of T cell clones after liver transplantation. Sequencing was performed with immunoSEQ multiplex PCR; in TCRdb, only in-frame clones are kept and a portion is missing. In the table there are approximately 12,000 clones, roughly 80% of which are singletons. Sequenced material: CD8+ T cells from blood, taken at the 22-month timepoint. The receptors derive from a human patient who received a liver transplant. Among the T cells, some may be from the graft donor.

This clone was seen repeatedly, ten times or more. V usage is TRBV25-1 and J usage is TRBJ2-6; 7 positions match TRBD1. Trimming took 2 bases from V and 2 from J; bases not matched to a gene: 9. This CDR3 has 18 residues. Germline CDR1 and CDR2: MGHDK and SYGVNS. Here the CDR3 reads CASSEIQGLDTGANVLTF. CDR3 nucleotides: TGTGCCAGCAGTGAAATACAGGGGTTGGATACTGGGGCCAACGTCCTGACTTTC.

V is TRBV9 and J is TRBJ1-3; 9 bases match TRBD1. Germline CDR1 and CDR2: SGDLS and YYNGEE. Trimming took 4 bases from V and 0 from J; bases not matched to a gene: 5. CDR3 length: 16 residues. The CDR3 region has the DNA TGTGCCAGCAGCCCGCCGGGACAGGGCTCTGGAAACACCATATATTTT. The encoded protein is CASSPPGQGSGNTIYF.

The rearrangement joins TRBV7-2 to TRBJ2-7; D remains unclear. The germline V gene encodes CDR1 SGHTA and CDR2 FQGNSA. The germline V and J ends were trimmed by 4 bases and 5 bases, with 9 bases remaining between them. CDR3 length: 12 amino acids. The CDR3 protein is CASSSNPHEQYF. The CDR3 bases are TGTGCCAGCAGCTCCAACCCCCACGAGCAGTACTTC. The whole variable domain, remainder taken from reference TRBV7-2 and TRBJ2-7, is GAGVSQSPSNKVTEKGKDVELRCDPISGHTALYWYRQSLGQGLEFLIYFQGNSAPDKSGLPSDRFSAERTGGSVSTLTIQRTQQEDSAVYLCASSSNPHEQYFGPGTRLTVT.

This sequence joins TRBV5-6 and TRBJ2-1; D might be TRBD1 (6 bases). V was shortened by 7 bases and J by 8 bases, with 19 bases between the two germline ends. This CDR3 spans 14 amino acids. Germline CDR1 SGHDT, CDR2 YYEEEE. The CDR3 coding sequence is TGTGCCAGCGGAACCGGACAGACGTTGCATGAGCAGTTCTTC. This sequence encodes CASGTGQTLHEQFF.

This clone was recorded a few times. The rearrangement links TRBV9 to TRBJ2-7; possible D gene TRBD1, 5 bases. The V end lost 0 bases, the J end lost 0 bases, and 10 bases lay between the germline ends. CDR1 is SGDLS and CDR2 is YYNGEE in the germline V gene. CDR3 length: 15 residues. This CDR3 reads CASSVAAGFSYEQYF. CDR3 coding DNA: TGTGCCAGCAGCGTAGCAGCAGGGTTCTCCTACGAGCAGTACTTC.

V is TRBV10-3 and J is TRBJ2-7; D possibly corresponds to TRBD2 (7 bases). Germline V CDR1 and CDR2: ENHRY, SYGVKD. The CDR3 has 15 amino acids. Trimming left V 0 bases short and J 5 bases short, with 14 bases between. This chain's CDR3 is CAISESGGAGDEQYF. The CDR3 DNA reads as TGTGCCATCAGTGAGTCGGGGGGCGCGGGAGACGAGCAGTACTTC.

As DNA, the CDR3 is TGTGCCAGCAGTCCCTGGATTTCGTCCAAAGATACGCAGTATTTT. This sequence encodes CASSPWISSKDTQYF. The V gene is TRBV27, the J gene TRBJ2-3, with D uncertain. The CDR3 loop spans 15 amino acids. V was clipped by 5 bases and J by 5 bases, with 17 bases between them. Germline CDR1 reads MNHEY; CDR2 reads SMNVEV (reference sequence).

The chain links TRBV29-1 to TRBJ2-3, with D unclear. Between the trimmed V and J ends, which lost 3 bases and 0 bases, there was a span of 13 bases. Germline assignment: CDR1 SQVTM and CDR2 ANQGSEA. CDR3 length equals 15 residues. CDR3 loop: CSVEGPLPSTDTQYF. In nucleotides, the CDR3 is TGCAGCGTTGAGGGCCCTCTTCCTAGCACAGATACGCAGTATTTT.

The V gene is TRBV7-9, the J gene TRBJ2-1; unclear D gene. V lost 4 bases and J 6 bases, leaving 13 bases between the germline ends. Germline V gene sequence: CDR1 SEHNR, CDR2 FQNEAQ (reference sequence). The CDR3 consists of 14 residues. This CDR3 reads CASSSSATGNEQFF. For the CDR3, the DNA is TGTGCCAGCAGCTCGTCGGCCACGGGCAATGAGCAGTTCTTC.

The chain links TRBV7-2 to TRBJ2-7; 8 positions match TRBD2. The CDR3 spans 14 residues. Germline V gives CDR1 SGHTA, CDR2 FQGNSA. With 1 base clipped from V and 3 bases from J, the junction kept 2 bases outside the gene matches. Here the CDR3 reads CASSLGLAGYEQYF. The DNA of the CDR3 is TGTGCCAGCAGCTTAGGGCTAGCGGGCTACGAGCAGTACTTC.

This rearrangement joins TRBV2 to TRBJ2-7; no definite D call. Germline V gene data show CDR1 as SNHLY and CDR2 as FYNNEI. The CDR3 totals 12 residues. The V end was cut by 3 bases, the J end by 12 bases, with 15 bases between. In DNA form, the CDR3 reads TGTGCCAGCAGTGAGGTCAAGGCAGGTCCGTACTTC. Protein product: CASSEVKAGPYF. Supplemented by reference TRBV2 and TRBJ2-7, the full variable domain reads EPEVTQTPSHQVTQMGQEVILRCVPISNHLYFYWYRQILGQKVEFLVSFYNNEISEKSEIFDDQFSVERPDGSNFTLKIRSTKLEDSAMYFCASSEVKAGPYFGPGTRLTVT.

This clone occurred once. This CDR3 reads CAISESDTGELFF. For the CDR3, the DNA is TGTGCCATCAGTGAGTCGGACACCGGGGAGCTGTTTTTT. The chain couples TRBV10-3 to TRBJ2-2; D unresolved. Germline loops: CDR1 ENHRY, CDR2 SYGVKD. Trimming pared 0 bases from V and 3 bases from J, leaving 2 bases between. The CDR3 loop spans 13 amino acids.

V and J are TRBV4-3 and TRBJ2-1; 12 bases are shared with TRBD2. Germline trimming cut 1 base from V and 3 bases from J; bases unmatched to any gene: 4. Germline values: CDR1 LGHNA, CDR2 YSLEER. The CDR3 sequence is 17 residues long. CDR3 bases: TGCGCCAGCAGCCAAGGACTAGCGGGAGTTTTCTACAATGAGCAGTTCTTC. It yields the protein CASSQGLAGVFYNEQFF.

The V call is TRBV6-6, the J call TRBJ2-3; no firm D call. The CDR3 is 14 residues long. V was clipped by 2 bases and J by 0 bases, with 6 bases between them. Germline V gene lookup returns CDR1 MNHNY and CDR2 SVGAGI (reference sequence). The CDR3 sequence is CASSYGGSTDTQYF. The CDR3 coding sequence is TGTGCCAGCAGTTACGGTGGGAGCACAGATACGCAGTATTTT.

The J gene is TRBJ2-1, the V gene TRBV14; TRBD2 matches at 7 bases. Unmatched junction bases numbered 9, after V lost 4 bases and J lost 9 bases. The CDR3 runs to 14 residues. The germline V gene has CDR1 SGHDN and CDR2 FVKESK. This CDR3 is CASSPSGEGGEQFF. The CDR3 coding sequence is TGTGCCAGCAGCCCGTCGGGGGAGGGCGGTGAGCAGTTCTTC.

The V gene is TRBV4-1, the J gene TRBJ2-2; D gene unclear. V gave up 1 base and J gave up 0 bases, with 9 bases separating them. Germline values: CDR1 MGHRA, CDR2 YSYEKL. CDR3 length: 16 residues. The CDR3 coding sequence is TGCGCCAGCAGCCAAGCCGGGCAGACGAACACCGGGGAGCTGTTTTTT. Its translation: CASSQAGQTNTGELFF.

This chain joins TRBV4-3 and TRBJ2-1; 9 bases match TRBD2. The CDR3 has 16 amino acids. Losses at the gene ends were 5 bases for V and 0 bases for J; bases not matched to a gene: 5. Looked up from germline, CDR1 is LGHNA and CDR2 is YSLEER. The CDR3 DNA is TGCGCCAGCAGCGCCCTGACTAGCGGCTCCTACAATGAGCAGTTCTTC. Its protein is CASSALTSGSYNEQFF.

The rearrangement joins TRBV27 to TRBJ2-5; 14 nucleotides match TRBD2. This CDR3 has 17 residues. Germline values: CDR1 MNHEY, CDR2 SMNVEV (reference sequence). V was pared by 5 bases and J by 5 bases, with 10 bases of the junction left unmatched. The DNA of the CDR3 is TGTGCCAGCAGTCAATTAGGGACTAGCGGGAGTTGGGAGACCCAGTACTTC. As protein: CASSQLGTSGSWETQYF.

The chain links TRBV7-6 to TRBJ2-3; D gene uncertain. The CDR3 extends over 13 amino acids. The germline CDR1 and CDR2 sequences are SGHVS and FNYEAQ. Deletions cut 6 bases from V and 4 bases from J, with 11 bases between. CDR3 sequence: CASSPKWPDTQYF. The CDR3 DNA reads as TGTGCCAGCAGTCCCAAGTGGCCAGATACGCAGTATTTT. The full variable domain, rest sourced from reference TRBV7-6 and TRBJ2-3, is GAGVSQSPRYKVTKRGQDVALRCDPISGHVSLYWYRQALGQGPEFLTYFNYEAQQDKSGLPNDRFSAERPEGSISTLTIQRTEQRDSAMYRCASSPKWPDTQYFGPGTRLTVL.

In its sample, this clone was seen once. The chain employs TRBV27 and TRBJ1-2; 11 positions agree with TRBD1. Germline lookup yields CDR1 MNHEY and CDR2 SMNVEV (reference sequence). Trimming took 8 bases from V and 7 from J; bases not matched to a gene: 3. The CDR3 contains 12 residues. Here the CDR3 reads CASRDRGSGYTF. The CDR3 DNA reads as TGTGCCAGCCGGGACAGGGGGTCTGGCTACACCTTC.